This entry describes one T cell receptor beta chain. What it recognizes is unknown. The record originates from a study of T cell repertoires in cytomegalovirus infection. About the study: The authors relied on CMV epitopes, both recently identified HLA-C-restricted and well-studied HLA-B-restricted.

TCRdb ran MiXCR on the reads and lists one entry per CDR3 protein. The repertoire includes approximately 730,000 distinct CDR3 sequences, 25% to 30% of them detected once, and about an eighth sits in the top ten. V dropped 5 bases and J dropped 6 bases, with 19 bases sitting between them. The CDR3 is 15 residues long. CDR1 and CDR2 from the germline V gene are PRHDT and FYEKMQ (reference sequence). The sequencing used cultured CD8+ T cells from PBMCs, collected from culture after CMV antigen stimulation. This receptor was taken from a human donor in good health (CMV status not recorded). Some clones in this sample may be carry-over from other donors' samples. The chain is built from TRBV13 and TRBJ1-2, with a possible D match to TRBD1 (6 bases). In DNA form, the CDR3 reads TGTGCCAGCAGCAAGGGGCGGGGGACAATGGATGGCTACACCTTC. This encodes CASSKGRGTMDGYTF.